The 31 T cell receptor beta chains listed next were all sequenced from one sample in a study of cytomegalovirus exposure and HLA in healthy donors. This PCR relied on a set of 60 Vbeta primers and 13 Jbeta primers. Sequenced by immunoSEQ multiplex PCR; TCRdb stores in-frame clones only, minus some. Altogether around 210,000 clones are present, around 77% being singletons, with the ten largest covering less than 3.5%. The specimen was PBMCs. All receptors come from a woman in her thirties in good health and CMV-seronegative.

V usage is TRBV7-2 and J usage is TRBJ1-3; tentative D call: TRBD1 (5 bases). This CDR3 comprises 15 residues. V was pared by 3 bases and J by 2 bases, with 11 bases between. Germline V gives CDR1 SGHTA, CDR2 FQGNSA. This CDR3 reads CASSLGLPPGNTIYF. The DNA for the CDR3 is TGTGCCAGCAGCTTGGGGCTACCGCCTGGAAACACCATATATTTT.

This chain connects TRBV27 to TRBJ1-1, with 8 bases lining up with TRBD1. V shed 3 bases and J 8 bases; nucleotides not matched to a gene: 5. This CDR3 spans 13 amino acids. CDR1 MNHEY and CDR2 SMNVEV come from the germline V gene (reference sequence). CDR3 nucleotides: TGTGCCAGCAGTTTTCAGGGGGCGGGCGAAGCTTTCTTT. It encodes CASSFQGAGEAFF.

Here the CDR3 reads CASSSDREKGYYGYTF. The CDR3 DNA reads as TGTGCCAGTAGTAGCGACCGGGAGAAAGGGTACTATGGCTACACCTTC. The chain employs TRBV19 and TRBJ1-2, with D unclear. This CDR3 has 16 amino acids. From germline, CDR1 is LNHDA and CDR2 SQIVND (reference sequence). V lost 4 bases and J 3 bases, leaving 18 bases between the germline ends.

J is TRBJ1-5 and V is TRBV11-3; D not resolved. The CDR3 length is 15 residues. Deletions cut 1 base from V and 4 bases from J, with 11 bases between. Germline V CDR1 and CDR2: SGHNT, YENEEA. The CDR3 region is CASSLGQAGNQPQHF. CDR3 coding DNA: TGTGCCAGCAGCTTAGGTCAGGCGGGAAATCAGCCCCAGCATTTT.

The gene calls are TRBV5-4 and TRBJ1-4; 10 positions agree with TRBD1. The CDR3 sequence is 15 residues long. V gave up 4 bases and J gave up 5 bases; unmatched junction bases: 5. Germline V gene sequence: CDR1 SGHNT, CDR2 YYREEE (reference sequence). CDR3 residues: CASSPRGQGNEKLFF. The CDR3 bases are TGTGCCAGCAGCCCCCGGGGACAGGGGAATGAAAAACTGTTTTTT.

The chain has TRBV18 and TRBJ1-5; D call uncertain. This CDR3 is 13 amino acids long. Deletions cut 5 bases from V and 3 bases from J, with 8 bases between. Germline V gene lookup returns CDR1 KGHSH and CDR2 LQKENI. CDR3 sequence reads: CASSAGLNQPQHF. The CDR3 region has the DNA TGTGCCAGCTCAGCGGGTCTCAATCAGCCCCAGCATTTT.

V is TRBV5-6 and J is TRBJ2-7; 8 bases are shared with TRBD1. The germline V gene encodes CDR1 SGHDT and CDR2 YYEEEE. After removal of 3 bases from V and 7 bases from J, the junction contained 15 bases not matched to a gene. The CDR3 totals 16 residues. Written as DNA, the CDR3 is TGTGCCAGCAGCTCGACAGGGGCCCGAGATACGGGTGAGCAGTACTTC. Translating gives CASSSTGARDTGEQYF.

The chain carries TRBV7-9 and TRBJ1-1; no reliable D call. The V end was cut by 0 bases, the J end by 8 bases, with 22 bases between. Germline CDR1 and CDR2: SEHNR and FQNEAQ (reference sequence). The CDR3 runs to 17 residues. The CDR3, as DNA: TGTGCCAGCAGCTTAGCGCGAGAAGTAGTGGACTCCCTAGAAGCTTTCTTT. Its translation: CASSLAREVVDSLEAFF.

This chain connects TRBV5-1 to TRBJ1-3; D is uncertain. This CDR3 contains 15 residues. Per germline, CDR1 SGHRS and CDR2 YFSETQ. The ends were cut back, 5 bases at V and 2 bases at J, with 14 bases in the middle. For the CDR3, the DNA is TGCGCCAGCAGTCCCGGGCACGGGGCTGGAAACACCATATATTTT. It yields the protein CASSPGHGAGNTIYF.

The chain recombines TRBV9 with TRBJ2-1, with TRBD2 matching over 12 bases. J gave up 9 bases and V 0 bases, and 7 bases lay outside the gene matches. This CDR3 is 16 amino acids long. CDR1 SGDLS and CDR2 YYNGEE come from the germline V gene. This CDR3 reads CASSVARLAGGTEQFF. CDR3 nucleotide sequence: TGTGCCAGCAGCGTAGCTCGGCTAGCGGGGGGGACTGAGCAGTTCTTC.

This chain connects TRBV6-5 to TRBJ2-7; a possible D gene is TRBD1 (5 bases). The CDR3 contains 13 residues. V shed 8 bases and J shed 2 bases, with 13 bases lying between them. CDR1 and CDR2 from the germline V gene are MNHEY and SVGAGI. CDR3 coding DNA: TGTGCCAGCTCGGTGGACAAACCCTACGAGCAGTACTTC. This encodes CASSVDKPYEQYF.

The J gene is TRBJ2-7, the V gene TRBV2, with D unresolved. CDR1 is SNHLY and CDR2 is FYNNEI in the germline V gene. Trimming cost V 3 bases and J 3 bases, with 3 bases left between them. The CDR3 is 11 residues long. The CDR3: CASSDNYEQYF. DNA of the CDR3: TGTGCCAGCAGTGATAACTACGAGCAGTACTTC.

J is TRBJ1-2 and V is TRBV6-5; the match to TRBD1 covers 8 bases. Germline CDR1 and CDR2: MNHEY and SVGAGI. CDR3 size: 14 residues. Trimming removed 2 bases from V and 4 bases from J; junction bases left unmatched: 3. The DNA of the CDR3 is TGTGCCAGCAGTTACCTGGACAGGGCCTATGGCTACACCTTC. Encoded protein: CASSYLDRAYGYTF.

This sequence joins TRBV5-1 and TRBJ2-2; 9 positions agree with TRBD1. CDR3 length equals 15 residues. Germline CDR1 reads SGHRS; CDR2 reads YFSETQ. Unmatched junction bases numbered 2, after V lost 1 base and J lost 4 bases. The CDR3: CASSLLQGATGELFF. The CDR3 bases are TGCGCCAGCAGCTTGCTACAGGGGGCCACCGGGGAGCTGTTTTTT.

V gene TRBV5-6 combines with J gene TRBJ2-3; 10 bases agree with TRBD2. CDR1 is SGHDT and CDR2 is YYEEEE in the germline V gene. This CDR3 is built from 14 residues. V lost 2 bases to trimming and J lost 7 bases; unmatched junction nucleotides: 4. The DNA for the CDR3 is TGTGCCAGCAGCTTTAGCGGGAGGTCATATACGCAGTATTTT. Residues: CASSFSGRSYTQYF.

Only one count was recorded for this clone. J is TRBJ1-1 and V is TRBV4-1, with a tentative D call TRBD1 (6 bases). The germline gives CDR1 MGHRA, CDR2 YSYEKL. This CDR3 has 14 amino acids. Trimming shortened V by 4 bases and J by 4 bases, and 13 bases separated the two germline ends. The CDR3 DNA reads TGCGCCAGCAGCCCACAGGGTTTATTCACTGAAGCTTTCTTT. It codes for CASSPQGLFTEAFF.

The chain employs TRBV2 and TRBJ2-4; TRBD1 matches 10 bases. Per the germline V gene, CDR1 is SNHLY and CDR2 is FYNNEI. The V segment lost 6 bases and the J segment 9 bases; nucleotides outside the gene matches: 8. CDR3 length: 14 residues. CDR3 in amino acids: CASRDRGRGGIQYF. The CDR3 coding sequence is TGTGCCAGCAGAGACAGGGGGCGCGGGGGCATTCAGTACTTC.

V is TRBV7-8 and J is TRBJ2-1; D might be TRBD2 (5 bases). Trimming left V 4 bases short and J 7 bases short, with 26 bases between. CDR1 and CDR2 (germline): SGHVS, FQNEAQ. This CDR3 is 18 amino acids long. CDR3 protein: CASSSDYGSASSRNEQFF. CDR3 sequence (DNA): TGTGCCAGCAGCTCCGATTACGGCTCGGCTAGCTCGAGGAATGAGCAGTTCTTC.

The chain combines TRBV9 with TRBJ2-3; 9 positions match TRBD2. CDR3 length: 18 amino acids. Trimming at V came to 2 bases and at J to 2 bases, leaving 12 bases not matched to a gene. The germline V gene encodes CDR1 SGDLS and CDR2 YYNGEE. The DNA for the CDR3 is TGTGCCAGCAGCGTTGGCGTGGGGTCTAGCGGGGCCACAGATACGCAGTATTTT. Its translation is CASSVGVGSSGATDTQYF.

The chain has TRBV9 and TRBJ2-2, with D unresolved. Trimming pared 5 bases from V and 1 base from J, leaving 6 bases between. The CDR3 length is 13 residues. Germline V gives CDR1 SGDLS, CDR2 YYNGEE. CDR3 sequence reads: CASRTLNTGELFF. CDR3 nucleotide sequence: TGTGCCAGCAGGACACTGAACACCGGGGAGCTGTTTTTT.

This clone was seen only once. V usage is TRBV6-1 and J usage is TRBJ2-7; D is perhaps TRBD2 (6 bases). Germline assignment: CDR1 MNHNS and CDR2 SASEGT. CDR3 length: 16 residues. Trimming stripped 0 bases from V and 2 bases from J, with 14 bases between. The CDR3 is CASSEAEGRVAYEQYF. The CDR3 nucleotides are TGTGCCAGCAGTGAAGCGGAGGGGCGAGTTGCCTACGAGCAGTACTTC.

The chain employs TRBV7-3 and TRBJ2-2; 9 bases map to TRBD1. The CDR3 runs to 17 residues. V lost 5 bases to trimming and J lost 5 bases; unmatched junction nucleotides: 12. CDR1 is SGHTA, CDR2 FQGTGA, per germline. CDR3 nucleotides: TGTGCCAGCAGCCTACCCGAAACAGGGGGCCGGACCGGGGAGCTGTTTTTT. Translation: CASSLPETGGRTGELFF.

The chain is built from TRBV6-6 and TRBJ1-5; TRBD1 agrees at 10 bases. The ends lost 5 bases at V and 9 bases at J; junction bases unmatched: 4. Germline V gene sequence: CDR1 MNHNY, CDR2 SVGAGI (reference sequence). This CDR3 is 13 amino acids long. The CDR3 loop is CASSGQGGRPQHF. Written as DNA, the CDR3 is TGTGCCAGCAGTGGACAGGGGGGACGGCCCCAGCATTTT.

The chain links TRBV2 to TRBJ2-1, with 16 nucleotides matching TRBD2. The germline V gene has CDR1 SNHLY and CDR2 FYNNEI. Germline trimming cut 3 bases from V and 4 bases from J; bases unmatched to any gene: 9. CDR3 length: 19 amino acids. The CDR3: CASSDWGLAGGNEYNEQFF. The CDR3 nucleotides are TGTGCCAGCAGTGACTGGGGACTAGCGGGAGGGAACGAGTACAATGAGCAGTTCTTC.

The CDR3 loop is CAWSLQPGETQYF. Here the CDR3 DNA reads TGTGCCTGGAGCCTACAGCCTGGGGAGACCCAGTACTTC. The V gene is TRBV30, the J gene TRBJ2-5; D remains ambiguous. The CDR3 runs 13 residues. Germline assignment: CDR1 GTSNPN and CDR2 SVGIG (reference sequence). The V and J ends lost 3 bases and 5 bases respectively, with 13 bases between them.

This chain connects TRBV19 to TRBJ1-1; TRBD1 aligns across 9 bases. The CDR3 is 14 amino acids. The V and J ends lost 4 bases and 4 bases, in that order; junction bases with no gene match: 4. The germline V gene has CDR1 LNHDA and CDR2 SQIVND (reference sequence). The CDR3 here is CASSRWDRVTEAFF. Written as DNA, the CDR3 is TGTGCCAGTAGTAGATGGGACAGGGTCACTGAAGCTTTCTTT.

The chain recombines TRBV14 with TRBJ1-1; D ambiguous. V dropped 1 base and J dropped 0 bases, with 3 bases sitting between them. Germline-derived CDR1 and CDR2 are SGHDN and FVKESK. The CDR3 sequence is 13 residues long. The CDR3 DNA follows: TGTGCCAGCAGCCAAGCTCTGAACACTGAAGCTTTCTTT. Protein sequence: CASSQALNTEAFF. The full variable domain, its missing parts supplied by reference TRBV14 and TRBJ1-1, is EAGVTQFPSHSVIEKGQTVTLRCDPISGHDNLYWYRRVMGKEIKFLLHFVKESKQDESGMPNNRFLAERTGGTYSTLKVQPAELEDSGVYFCASSQALNTEAFFGQGTRLTVV.

The CDR3 DNA follows: TGTGCCAGCAGGCTGGGACAGGGTGGATCACCCCTCCACTTT. It is translated as CASRLGQGGSPLHF. This sequence joins TRBV6-1 and TRBJ1-6; 9 nucleotides agree with TRBD1. The V segment lost 6 bases and the J segment 10 bases; nucleotides outside the gene matches: 7. Germline V gene lookup returns CDR1 MNHNS and CDR2 SASEGT. The CDR3 has 14 residues.

This clone appeared a few times. The chain combines TRBV15 with TRBJ2-2; the D gene is possibly TRBD1 (6 bases). Deletions cut 0 bases from V and 3 bases from J, with 14 bases between. Germline V gene lookup returns CDR1 LNHNV and CDR2 YYDKDF (reference sequence). This CDR3 is 17 amino acids long. The CDR3 region is CATSRDRQGIYTGELFF. DNA for the CDR3: TGTGCCACCAGCAGAGATCGGCAGGGGATTTACACCGGGGAGCTGTTTTTT.

V usage is TRBV19 and J usage is TRBJ1-2, with 8 bases fitting TRBD1. The CDR3 runs 14 residues. The V gene end was trimmed by 7 bases and the J gene end by 3 bases; junction bases not matched to a gene: 7. Germline CDR1 reads LNHDA; CDR2 reads SQIVND (reference sequence). The CDR3 nucleotides are TGTGCCAGTACTTGGGACAGGTACTACTATGGCTACACCTTC. Amino acid sequence: CASTWDRYYYGYTF.

CDR3 DNA: TGTGCCAGCAGCCAACAGCCTAACTATGGCTACACCTTC. This encodes CASSQQPNYGYTF. This chain joins TRBV9 and TRBJ1-2; D gene ambiguous. The CDR3 has 13 amino acids. Trimming pared 4 bases from V and 0 bases from J, leaving 7 bases between. CDR1 and CDR2 (germline): SGDLS, YYNGEE.